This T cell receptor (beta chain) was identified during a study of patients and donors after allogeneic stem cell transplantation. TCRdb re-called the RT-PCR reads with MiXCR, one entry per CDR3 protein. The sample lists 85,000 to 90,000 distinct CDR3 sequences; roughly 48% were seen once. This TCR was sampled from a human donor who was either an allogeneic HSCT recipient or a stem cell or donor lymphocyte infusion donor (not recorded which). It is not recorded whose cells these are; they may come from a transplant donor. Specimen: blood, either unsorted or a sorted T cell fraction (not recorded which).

CDR3 protein: CATLGVAEQYF. The DNA for the CDR3 is TGTGCCACCCTCGGGGTAGCGGAACAGTATTTT. The rearrangement links TRBV15 to TRBJ2-3; the D gene is possibly TRBD2 (6 bases). The CDR3 length is 11 residues. Between the trimmed V and J ends, which lost 8 bases and 12 bases, there was a span of 15 bases. Germline V CDR1 and CDR2: LNHNV, YYDKDF (reference sequence).